Included here is one T cell receptor beta chain sequence, with context. These data belong to a study of shared clonotypes between healthy human individuals. This table comes from immunoSEQ multiplex PCR, and its TCRdb copy is limited to in-frame clones, with some not included. Among some 2.3 million clones listed, 85% to 95% were seen once. Sequencing was carried out using naive CD4+ T cells from PBMCs. Subset in this sample: CD45RA+ positively selected. This TCR was sampled from a man aged 18 to 29 in good health. Some clones in this sample may be carry-over from other donors' samples.

CDR3 sequence reads: CASMSGTYQETQYF. The CDR3 bases are TGTGCCAGCATGAGCGGGACTTACCAAGAGACCCAGTACTTC. The chain uses TRBV7-8 and TRBJ2-5, with TRBD2 identical over 7 bases. CDR3 size: 14 residues. V was clipped by 7 bases and J by 0 bases; unmatched bases: 5. CDR1 is SGHVS and CDR2 is FQNEAQ in the germline V gene.